Each of the 14 T cell receptor beta chains below was sequenced from the same sample in a study of blood T cell repertoires in COVID-19. Clones were sequenced by immunoSEQ multiplex PCR, and TCRdb holds only the in-frame ones, with some missing. The data contain about 170,000 clones, roughly 70% of them singletons. The sample taken for sequencing was peripheral blood. These receptor sequences come from an elderly woman with acute or convalescent COVID-19.

The chain is built from TRBV27 and TRBJ1-5; TRBD1 might be the D (5 bases). V lost 4 bases, J lost 2 bases, and 12 bases lay in between. There are 15 residues in the CDR3. CDR1 MNHEY and CDR2 SMNVEV come from the germline V gene (reference sequence). The CDR3 sequence: CASSSLGGGNQPQHF. The DNA of the CDR3 is TGTGCCAGCAGTTCCCTCGGAGGGGGCAATCAGCCCCAGCATTTT.

This clone was observed once. V is TRBV28 and J is TRBJ1-6; D might be TRBD1 (6 bases). Germline assignment: CDR1 MDHEN and CDR2 SYDVKM. The V and J ends lost 3 bases and 9 bases respectively, with 21 bases between them. The CDR3 contains 17 residues. CDR3: CASSFFGGGEVSSPLHF. CDR3 sequence (DNA): TGTGCCAGCAGTTTCTTCGGCGGGGGCGAGGTTTCTTCACCCCTCCACTTT.

V is TRBV18 and J is TRBJ1-1, with D possibly matching TRBD1 (5 bases). CDR1 is KGHSH and CDR2 is LQKENI in the germline V gene. The CDR3 loop spans 14 amino acids. Between the trimmed V and J ends, which lost 3 bases and 3 bases, there was a span of 11 bases. The CDR3 region has the DNA TGTGCCAGCTCACCCAGGGTTGGCGACACTGAAGCTTTCTTT. It yields the protein CASSPRVGDTEAFF.

The genes are TRBV5-1 and TRBJ2-1; TRBD2 agrees at 12 bases. This CDR3 region has 17 residues. Germline trimming cut 3 bases from V and 6 bases from J; bases unmatched to any gene: 10. Germline CDR1 reads SGHRS; CDR2 reads YFSETQ. The CDR3 is CASSSLAGGPEGNEQFF. CDR3 DNA sequence: TGCGCCAGCAGCTCCCTAGCGGGAGGGCCTGAGGGCAATGAGCAGTTCTTC.

The rearrangement uses TRBV29-1 and TRBJ2-7; 10 positions agree with TRBD2. Germline loops: CDR1 SQVTM, CDR2 ANQGSEA. Trimming cost V 4 bases and J 6 bases; bases outside gene matches: 9. The CDR3 totals 14 residues. CDR3 sequence (DNA): TGCAGCGTTGGAACCGGGACTAGCGCGGGCGAGCAGTACTTC. This codes for CSVGTGTSAGEQYF.

The chain couples TRBV7-9 to TRBJ1-5; maybe TRBD1 (5 bases). Trimming took off 0 bases at V and 4 bases at J, with 7 bases between the two ends. The CDR3 is 14 residues long. Germline CDR1 is SEHNR and CDR2 is FQNEAQ (reference sequence). CDR3 sequence (DNA): TGTGCCAGCAGCTTAGCAGGGGCAAATCAGCCCCAGCATTTT. It specifies CASSLAGANQPQHF.

V usage is TRBV25-1 and J usage is TRBJ2-5; 9 bases are shared with TRBD2. CDR1 is MGHDK, CDR2 SYGVNS, per germline. V was pared by 3 bases and J by 2 bases, with 4 bases of the junction left unmatched. This CDR3 has 15 amino acids. The CDR3 coding sequence is TGTGCCAGCAGTGATTCGACTAGCGGACAAGAGACCCAGTACTTC. The encoded protein is CASSDSTSGQETQYF.

In DNA, the CDR3 is TGTGCCAGCAGTTTATGGGTAGTTGTAACAGGGTCCGTTTATTATGGCTACACCTTC. It translates to CASSLWVVVTGSVYYGYTF. This chain links TRBV28 with TRBJ1-2; D perhaps matches TRBD1 (6 bases). CDR3 length: 19 amino acids. Germline assignment: CDR1 MDHEN and CDR2 SYDVKM. With 0 bases removed from V and 5 bases from J, the gap between germline ends came to 25 bases.

The DNA of the CDR3 is TGCGCCAGCAGCTTGAGCGGTAGCTCCTACAATGAGCAGTTCTTC. Its protein is CASSLSGSSYNEQFF. The chain links TRBV5-1 to TRBJ2-1; D possibly corresponds to TRBD2 (5 bases). Trimming pared 1 base from V and 0 bases from J, leaving 8 bases between. CDR1 and CDR2 (germline): SGHRS, YFSETQ. The CDR3 totals 15 residues.

This chain's CDR3 is CASNPSGTSFNEQFF. The CDR3 DNA is TGTGCCAGTAACCCCTCCGGGACTAGCTTTAATGAGCAGTTCTTC. The chain carries TRBV19 and TRBJ2-1; 9 bases match TRBD2. Trimming removed 7 bases from V and 7 bases from J; junction bases left unmatched: 11. The CDR3 is 15 residues long. Germline loops: CDR1 LNHDA, CDR2 SQIVND (reference sequence).

This chain connects TRBV7-2 to TRBJ1-6; the D gene is possibly TRBD1 (6 bases). The germline V and J ends were trimmed by 4 bases and 9 bases, with 13 bases remaining between them. The CDR3 is 14 amino acids. Germline CDR1 SGHTA, CDR2 FQGNSA. The DNA for the CDR3 is TGTGCCAGCAGCTCACAGGGCTACCCTTCACCCCTCCACTTT. This translates into CASSSQGYPSPLHF.

This clone showed up just once. The chain combines TRBV28 with TRBJ2-5; 9 bases match TRBD1. Germline CDR1 MDHEN, CDR2 SYDVKM. The CDR3 is 14 residues long. J lost 4 bases, V lost 6 bases, and 6 bases had no gene match. The CDR3 sequence: CASRRTGGPETQYF. CDR3 coding DNA: TGTGCCAGCAGGCGAACAGGGGGCCCAGAGACCCAGTACTTC.

The chain employs TRBV27 and TRBJ2-3; no definite D call. V lost 6 bases to trimming and J lost 2 bases, with 9 bases between them. Germline CDR1 MNHEY, CDR2 SMNVEV (reference sequence). The CDR3 is 13 residues long. CDR3: CASRFSATDTQYF. The CDR3 DNA sequence: TGTGCCAGCAGGTTTAGTGCCACAGATACGCAGTATTTT.

This CDR3 reads CASSSSVEAGETQYF. The CDR3 nucleotides read TGCGCCAGCAGCTCTAGCGTTGAGGCGGGGGAGACCCAGTACTTC. J is TRBJ2-5 and V is TRBV5-1; D is possibly TRBD2 (6 bases). CDR3 length: 15 amino acids. The V gene's germline CDR1 is SGHRS and CDR2 YFSETQ. Between the trimmed V and J ends, which lost 3 bases and 5 bases, there was a span of 17 bases.